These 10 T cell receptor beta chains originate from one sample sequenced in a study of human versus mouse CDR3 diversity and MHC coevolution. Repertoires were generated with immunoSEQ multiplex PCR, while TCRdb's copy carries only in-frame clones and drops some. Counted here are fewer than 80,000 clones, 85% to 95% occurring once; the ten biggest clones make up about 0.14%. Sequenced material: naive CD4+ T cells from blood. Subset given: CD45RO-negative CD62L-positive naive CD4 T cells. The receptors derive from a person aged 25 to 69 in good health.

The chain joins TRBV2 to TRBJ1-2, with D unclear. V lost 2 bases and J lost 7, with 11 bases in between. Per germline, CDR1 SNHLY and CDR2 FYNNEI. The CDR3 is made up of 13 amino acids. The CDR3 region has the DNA TGTGCCAGCAGTGAAAGTGGGGAGGGTGGCTACACCTTC. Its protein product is CASSESGEGGYTF.

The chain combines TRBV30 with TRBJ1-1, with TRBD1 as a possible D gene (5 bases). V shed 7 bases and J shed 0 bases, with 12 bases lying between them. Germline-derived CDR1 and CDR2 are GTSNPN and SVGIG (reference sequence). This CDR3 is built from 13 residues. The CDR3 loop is CALTVLMNTEAFF. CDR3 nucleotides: TGTGCCTTGACAGTCCTTATGAACACTGAAGCTTTCTTT.

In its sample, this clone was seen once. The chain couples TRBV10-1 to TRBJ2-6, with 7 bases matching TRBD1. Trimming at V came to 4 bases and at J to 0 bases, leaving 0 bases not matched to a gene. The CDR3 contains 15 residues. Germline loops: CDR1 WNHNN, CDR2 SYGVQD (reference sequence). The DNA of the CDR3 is TGCGCCAGCAGTGCAGGGGGCTCTGGGGCCAACGTCCTGACTTTC. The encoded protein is CASSAGGSGANVLTF.

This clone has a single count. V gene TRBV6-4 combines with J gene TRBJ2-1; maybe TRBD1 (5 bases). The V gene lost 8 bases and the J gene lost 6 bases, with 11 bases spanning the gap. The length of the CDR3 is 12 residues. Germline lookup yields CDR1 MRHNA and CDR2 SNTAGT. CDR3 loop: CASADRLNEQFF. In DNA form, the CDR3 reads TGTGCCAGCGCCGACAGACTCAATGAGCAGTTCTTC.

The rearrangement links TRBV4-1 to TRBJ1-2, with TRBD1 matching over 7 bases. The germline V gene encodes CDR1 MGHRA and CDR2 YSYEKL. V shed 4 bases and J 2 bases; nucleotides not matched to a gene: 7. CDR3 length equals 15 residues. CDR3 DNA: TGCGCCAGCAGCCCTCTCGGGACAGCAAACTATGGCTACACCTTC. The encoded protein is CASSPLGTANYGYTF.

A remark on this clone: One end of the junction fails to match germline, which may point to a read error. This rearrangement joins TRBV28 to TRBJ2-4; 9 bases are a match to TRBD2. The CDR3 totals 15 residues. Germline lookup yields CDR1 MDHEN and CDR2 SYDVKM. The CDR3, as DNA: TGTGGCAGCTCCGGGGCGGGGGGGCCGCCAAACATTCAGTACTTC. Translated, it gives CGSSGAGGPPNIQYF. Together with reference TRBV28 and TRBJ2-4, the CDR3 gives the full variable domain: DVKVTQSSRYLVKRTGEKVFLECVQDMDHENMFWYRQDPGLGLRLIYFSYDVKMKEKGDIPEGYSVSREKKERFSLILESASTNQTSMYLCGSSGAGGPPNIQYFGAGTRLSVL.

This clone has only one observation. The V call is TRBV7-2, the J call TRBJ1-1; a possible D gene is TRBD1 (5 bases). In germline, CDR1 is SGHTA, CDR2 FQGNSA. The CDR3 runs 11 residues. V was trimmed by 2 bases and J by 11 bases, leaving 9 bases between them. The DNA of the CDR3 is TGTGCCAGCAGCTTATCAGGGTGGGCTTTCTTT. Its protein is CASSLSGWAFF.

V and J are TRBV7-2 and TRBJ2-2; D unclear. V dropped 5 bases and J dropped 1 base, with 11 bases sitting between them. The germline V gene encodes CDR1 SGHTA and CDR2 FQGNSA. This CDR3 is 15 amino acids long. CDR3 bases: TGTGCCAGCAGCAGCAGACGAGGGAACACCGGGGAGCTGTTTTTT. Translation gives CASSSRRGNTGELFF.

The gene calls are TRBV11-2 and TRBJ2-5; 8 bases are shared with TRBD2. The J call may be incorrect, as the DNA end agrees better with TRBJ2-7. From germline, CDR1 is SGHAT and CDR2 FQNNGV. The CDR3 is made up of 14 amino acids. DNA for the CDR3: TGTGCCAGGAGGCCTTACGGGAGGGCCCGCGAGCAGTACTTC. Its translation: CARRPYGRAREQYF.

The CDR3 region has the DNA TGTGCCAGCAGCCCATACGGACAGGTCTCTTCTGAAGCTTTCTTT. Residues: CASSPYGQVSSEAFF. The chain recombines TRBV7-2 with TRBJ1-1, with 7 positions matching TRBD1. CDR3 length: 15 residues. V lost 5 bases, J lost 6 bases, and 12 bases stayed unmatched. CDR1 is SGHTA, CDR2 FQGNSA, per germline.